One and the same sample provided the 14 T cell receptor beta chains below, sequenced in a study of brain metastases from non-small cell lung cancer. TCRdb's copy holds only in-frame clones and misses some; the assay was immunoSEQ multiplex PCR. The sample includes 4,000 to 4,500 clones, around 89% of them seen just once. Sequencing was performed on primary lung tumor tissue. Source of these receptors: a donor aged 40 or over with non-small cell lung cancer.

CDR3 region: CATRQGENTEAFF. The CDR3 DNA follows: TGTGCCACCAGACAGGGGGAAAACACTGAAGCTTTCTTT. The rearrangement uses TRBV24-1 and TRBJ1-1, with 8 bases aligning to TRBD1. Trimming cost V 7 bases and J 2 bases; bases outside gene matches: 2. Germline V lookup: CDR1 KGHDR, CDR2 SFDVKD. This CDR3 is 13 amino acids long.

The V call is TRBV3-1 (or the pseudogene TRBV3-2), the J call TRBJ2-2; D is undetermined. Germline V lookup: CDR1 LGHDT, CDR2 YNNKEL (reference sequence). The CDR3 loop spans 16 amino acids. V gave up 5 bases and J gave up 5 bases, with 18 bases separating them. In nucleotides, the CDR3 is TGTGCCAGCAGCAAGTATTCTTCAGGCTTGACCGGGGAGCTGTTTTTT. This sequence encodes CASSKYSSGLTGELFF.

This clone was seen more than once but under ten times. A read error may produce the germline difference seen at one junction end. The V call is TRBV6-1, the J call TRBJ1-4; 7 bases line up with TRBD1. This CDR3 has 13 amino acids. Germline V gene lookup returns CDR1 MNHNS and CDR2 SASEGT. The CDR3, as DNA: TGTGCCAGCAGTGAAACCCTACAGGGGTCGGGTTTCTTT. Residues: CASSETLQGSGFF.

This chain connects TRBV19 to TRBJ1-4; D may be TRBD1 (5 bases). Germline CDR1 and CDR2: LNHDA and SQIVND (reference sequence). This CDR3 has 14 amino acids. V lost 6 bases, J lost 11 bases, and 19 bases lay in between. The CDR3 reads CASSLVAPRGKLFF. The CDR3 nucleotides are TGTGCCAGTAGCCTAGTGGCTCCCCGGGGGAAACTGTTTTTT.

The chain joins TRBV23-1 to TRBJ1-1, with 10 bases matching TRBD1. TRBV23-1 is known as an ORF, though its function is uncertain. The CDR3 contains 18 residues. With 5 bases clipped from V and 2 bases from J, the junction kept 14 bases outside the gene matches. This chain's CDR3 is CASSKPGQGKKTNTEAFF. In DNA form, the CDR3 reads TGCGCCAGCAGTAAACCGGGACAGGGGAAGAAGACTAACACTGAAGCTTTCTTT.

The chain employs TRBV7-2 and TRBJ1-2; no definite D call. Germline V gene sequence: CDR1 SGHTA, CDR2 FQGNSA. The CDR3 is 15 residues long. Trimming took 2 bases from V and 2 from J, leaving 12 bases between them. CDR3 bases: TGTGCCAGCAGCTTAAGCGCAGGTGAAAACTATGGCTACACCTTC. This sequence encodes CASSLSAGENYGYTF.

The chain links TRBV19 to TRBJ1-1; D possibly corresponds to TRBD1 (6 bases). The CDR3 is 15 amino acids. Trimming stripped 4 bases from V and 2 bases from J, with 14 bases between. Germline V gene lookup returns CDR1 LNHDA and CDR2 SQIVND (reference sequence). DNA of the CDR3: TGTGCCAGTAGTACCCAGGGGAACCCCAACACTGAAGCTTTCTTT. Translating gives CASSTQGNPNTEAFF.

The chain combines TRBV11-3 with TRBJ2-4, with 7 bases matching TRBD1. The CDR3 is 13 amino acids. With V trimmed by 4 bases and J by 9 bases, 6 bases remained unmatched. CDR1 is SGHNT, CDR2 YENEEA, per germline. CDR3 nucleotides: TGTGCCAGCAGCTCGACAGGGCTAGTCATTCAGTACTTC. This translates into CASSSTGLVIQYF.

This clone appeared once. The chain links TRBV6-5 to TRBJ2-5; D call uncertain. V lost 2 bases to trimming and J lost 5 bases, with 9 bases between them. From germline, CDR1 is MNHEY and CDR2 SVGAGI. This CDR3 is 13 amino acids long. CDR3 sequence reads: CASSYGNWETQYF. The CDR3 region has the DNA TGTGCCAGCAGTTACGGGAATTGGGAGACCCAGTACTTC.

The chain uses TRBV24-1 and TRBJ2-1, with 10 bases matching TRBD2. This CDR3 contains 15 residues. The germline V gene has CDR1 KGHDR and CDR2 SFDVKD. The trim removed 3 bases at V and 9 bases at J, leaving 7 bases unmatched. CDR3: CATSDASGRAREQFF. CDR3 coding DNA: TGTGCCACCAGTGATGCGAGCGGGAGGGCCCGTGAGCAGTTCTTC.

This clone was seen a single time. The chain combines TRBV29-1 with TRBJ2-1; 9 bases are shared with TRBD1. The CDR3 consists of 14 residues. Looked up from germline, CDR1 is SQVTM and CDR2 is ANQGSEA. V gave up 5 bases and J gave up 1 base; unmatched junction bases: 3. The CDR3 sequence is CSVPDRGSYNEQFF. CDR3 in DNA: TGCAGCGTTCCGGACAGGGGTTCCTACAATGAGCAGTTCTTC.

This chain connects TRBV24-1 to TRBJ1-5; D is unresolved. Trimming removed 3 bases at V and 4 bases at J, with 15 bases between. The CDR3 sequence is 16 residues long. Germline V gene data show CDR1 as KGHDR and CDR2 as SFDVKD. CDR3 sequence (DNA): TGTGCCACCAGTGATCTCGGGCCCCGGTCAAATCAGCCCCAGCATTTT. This codes for CATSDLGPRSNQPQHF.

This clone was detected only once. This rearrangement joins TRBV7-9 to TRBJ2-5; the D gene is possibly TRBD2 (5 bases). Trimming pared 4 bases from V and 6 bases from J, leaving 15 bases between. Germline loops: CDR1 SEHNR, CDR2 FQNEAQ (reference sequence). The CDR3 totals 14 residues. In nucleotides, the CDR3 is TGTGCCAGCAGCTCTCCGACCCGGAGGAAGACCCAGTACTTC. This gives the protein CASSSPTRRKTQYF.

For the CDR3, the DNA is TGCAGCGTTGCGGCAGATTATAGCAATCAGCCCCAGCATTTT. Residues: CSVAADYSNQPQHF. V usage is TRBV29-1 and J usage is TRBJ1-5; unclear D gene. This CDR3 comprises 14 residues. The V and J ends lost 4 bases and 0 bases respectively, with 10 bases between them. Germline V gene data show CDR1 as SQVTM and CDR2 as ANQGSEA. Supplemented by reference TRBV29-1 and TRBJ1-5, the full variable domain reads SAVISQKPSRDICQRGTSLTIQCQVDSQVTMMFWYRQQPGQSLTLIATANQGSEATYESGFVIDKFPISRPNLTFSTLTVSNMSPEDSSIYLCSVAADYSNQPQHFGDGTRLSIL.